The 23 T cell receptor beta chains in this list originate from one sample, sequenced in a study of T cell responses to AZD1222 COVID-19 vaccine. Clones were sequenced by immunoSEQ multiplex PCR, and TCRdb holds only the in-frame ones, with some missing. The sample shows roughly 58,000 clones, approximately 89% of them seen only once. Here the sequenced sample was peripheral blood, taken 28 days after the second AZD1222 dose. The receptors originated from an adult who received the AZD1222 COVID-19 vaccine.

The V call is TRBV10-3, the J call TRBJ2-5, with 8 bases that match TRBD2. Germline values: CDR1 ENHRY, CDR2 SYGVKD. CDR3 length: 14 amino acids. The V gene end was trimmed by 3 bases and the J gene end by 5 bases; junction bases not matched to a gene: 5. CDR3 protein: CAISDGRALETQYF. The CDR3 DNA is TGTGCCATCAGTGACGGGAGGGCGTTGGAGACCCAGTACTTC.

This clone was observed a single time. V gene TRBV6-4 combines with J gene TRBJ1-2; D remains ambiguous. The V end lost 5 bases, the J end lost 4 bases, and 20 bases lay between the germline ends. CDR3 length: 16 amino acids. In germline, CDR1 is MRHNA, CDR2 SNTAGT. In nucleotides, the CDR3 is TGTGCCAGCAGTCCCCAGATTAGCGTGCAGGCCTATGGCTACACCTTC. Translated: CASSPQISVQAYGYTF.

The count of this clone is one. The chain is built from TRBV11-3 and TRBJ2-2; D is unresolved. The V gene lost 2 bases and the J gene lost 3 bases, with 1 base spanning the gap. From germline, CDR1 is SGHNT and CDR2 YENEEA. The CDR3 length is 12 residues. Here the CDR3 DNA reads TGTGCCAGCAGCTTACACACCGGGGAGCTGTTTTTT. Translated: CASSLHTGELFF.

The rearrangement joins TRBV19 to TRBJ2-7, with D possibly TRBD2 on 6 matching bases. Germline values: CDR1 LNHDA, CDR2 SQIVND (reference sequence). This CDR3 has 16 amino acids. The V and J ends lost 0 bases and 3 bases respectively, with 15 bases between them. In nucleotides, the CDR3 is TGTGCCAGTAGTATAGACTCCGGGACTTATAGCTACGAGCAGTACTTC. Translating it yields CASSIDSGTYSYEQYF.

The V call is TRBV29-1, the J call TRBJ2-7; TRBD2 is a possible D gene (5 bases). CDR1 is SQVTM and CDR2 is ANQGSEA in the germline V gene. CDR3 length equals 13 residues. V lost 4 bases and J lost 3, with 13 bases in between. The CDR3 DNA follows: TGCAGCGTTGGTGAGGGTTCCAACTACGAGCAGTACTTC. Its translation is CSVGEGSNYEQYF.

The gene calls are TRBV6-5 and TRBJ1-2; 7 positions agree with TRBD1. The germline gives CDR1 MNHEY, CDR2 SVGAGI. V lost 5 bases to trimming and J lost 3 bases; unmatched junction nucleotides: 6. The CDR3 contains 14 residues. The DNA for the CDR3 is TGTGCCAGCAGTCGGACAGGCATGGACTATGGCTACACCTTC. Its protein product is CASSRTGMDYGYTF.

This clone has only one observation. The CDR3 reads CASRGTSPSGELFF. CDR3 coding DNA: TGTGCCAGCAGAGGGACTAGTCCGTCCGGGGAGCTGTTTTTT. This chain connects TRBV27 to TRBJ2-2; 8 bases map to TRBD2. This CDR3 region has 14 residues. Trimming at V came to 6 bases and at J to 6 bases, leaving 6 bases not matched to a gene. The V gene's germline CDR1 is MNHEY and CDR2 SMNVEV (reference sequence).

This chain links TRBV13 with TRBJ2-3, with 10 positions matching TRBD2. The CDR3 runs to 14 residues. V gave up 1 base and J gave up 6 bases; unmatched junction bases: 1. The germline V gene encodes CDR1 PRHDT and CDR2 FYEKMQ (reference sequence). Here the CDR3 reads CASSLASGSDTQYF. Written as DNA, the CDR3 is TGTGCCAGCAGCTTAGCTAGCGGGAGTGATACGCAGTATTTT.

This sequence joins TRBV11-3 and TRBJ2-2; TRBD1 is a possible D gene (5 bases). The CDR3 length is 14 residues. Germline V gives CDR1 SGHNT, CDR2 YENEEA. V dropped 5 bases and J dropped 1 base, with 8 bases sitting between them. The CDR3 is CASSLTGNTGELFF. The DNA for the CDR3 is TGTGCCAGCAGCCTCACAGGGAACACCGGGGAGCTGTTTTTT.

This chain connects TRBV27 to TRBJ2-7; 7 bases are a match to TRBD1. Looked up from germline, CDR1 is MNHEY and CDR2 is SMNVEV (reference sequence). CDR3 length: 14 residues. Losses at the gene ends were 6 bases for V and 2 bases for J; bases not matched to a gene: 7. This CDR3 reads CASSQNRGPYEQYF. The CDR3 DNA reads TGTGCCAGCAGCCAAAACAGGGGACCCTACGAGCAGTACTTC.

The V call is TRBV28, the J call TRBJ2-1; 8 bases map to TRBD2. The CDR3 has 15 amino acids. Germline V gene sequence: CDR1 MDHEN, CDR2 SYDVKM. J was trimmed by 0 bases and V by 8 bases; bases with no gene match: 6. The CDR3 region is CASGRGGLSYNEQFF. CDR3 DNA: TGTGCCAGCGGCCGCGGGGGGCTCTCCTACAATGAGCAGTTCTTC.

The rearrangement joins TRBV5-6 to TRBJ1-1; 8 nucleotides match TRBD1. Losses at the gene ends were 3 bases for V and 5 bases for J; bases not matched to a gene: 6. The germline CDR1 and CDR2 sequences are SGHDT and YYEEEE. This CDR3 is built from 14 residues. The CDR3 DNA reads TGTGCCAGCAGCTCCTGGACAGGGCCGACTGAAGCTTTCTTT. This gives the protein CASSSWTGPTEAFF.

The J gene is TRBJ1-4, the V gene TRBV24-1; D might be TRBD1 (5 bases). CDR1 and CDR2 (germline): KGHDR, SFDVKD. This CDR3 has 14 residues. V dropped 4 bases and J dropped 8 bases, with 13 bases sitting between them. CDR3 in DNA: TGTGCCACCAGTGACGCCAGGGATTCCGAAAAACTGTTTTTT. Translation gives CATSDARDSEKLFF.

The rearrangement joins TRBV7-2 to TRBJ2-7; D might be TRBD1 (6 bases). This CDR3 contains 15 residues. Germline CDR1 and CDR2: SGHTA and FQGNSA. Trimming stripped 0 bases from V and 0 bases from J, with 9 bases between. The CDR3 protein is CASSLARQVSYEQYF. CDR3 DNA sequence: TGTGCCAGCAGCTTAGCCCGACAGGTCTCCTACGAGCAGTACTTC. Full variable domain (outside the CDR3, taken from reference TRBV7-2 and TRBJ2-7): GAGVSQSPSNKVTEKGKDVELRCDPISGHTALYWYRQSLGQGLEFLIYFQGNSAPDKSGLPSDRFSAERTGGSVSTLTIQRTQQEDSAVYLCASSLARQVSYEQYFGPGTRLTVT.

The chain couples TRBV6-1 to TRBJ2-7, with D unresolved. The CDR3 runs to 11 residues. Germline loops: CDR1 MNHNS, CDR2 SASEGT. V dropped 4 bases and J dropped 5 bases, with 6 bases sitting between them. CDR3 loop: CASSGAHEQYF. CDR3 nucleotide sequence: TGTGCCAGCAGTGGAGCTCACGAGCAGTACTTC.

V is TRBV5-8 and J is TRBJ2-5; TRBD1 agrees at 7 bases. The CDR3 extends over 16 amino acids. J gave up 7 bases and V 7 bases, and 19 bases lay outside the gene matches. Germline CDR1 is SGHTS and CDR2 is YDEGEE. As DNA, the CDR3 is TGTGCCAGCGGTCCCTCATCCAAGACAGGGACCGGGACCCAGTACTTC. It codes for CASGPSSKTGTGTQYF.

V usage is TRBV2 and J usage is TRBJ2-7; D ambiguous. Between the trimmed V and J ends, which lost 3 bases and 0 bases, there was a span of 9 bases. Per germline, CDR1 SNHLY and CDR2 FYNNEI. This CDR3 is built from 14 residues. CDR3 sequence (DNA): TGTGCCAGCAGTGACGCTGTCGGCTCCTACGAGCAGTACTTC. This encodes CASSDAVGSYEQYF.

In its sample, this clone was seen once. The chain links TRBV6-5 to TRBJ1-5; D unresolved. This CDR3 region has 14 residues. The ends were cut back, 5 bases at V and 0 bases at J, with 8 bases in the middle. CDR1 is MNHEY, CDR2 SVGAGI, per germline. The CDR3 sequence is CASSPSDSNQPQHF. The CDR3 nucleotides read TGTGCCAGCAGTCCCAGCGATAGCAATCAGCCCCAGCATTTT.

V usage is TRBV7-2 and J usage is TRBJ2-2; no clear D. The CDR3 length is 14 residues. Trimming left V 0 bases short and J 3 bases short, with 5 bases between. CDR1 SGHTA and CDR2 FQGNSA come from the germline V gene. The CDR3 reads CASSLAPYTGELFF. The CDR3 coding sequence is TGTGCCAGCAGCTTAGCACCATACACCGGGGAGCTGTTTTTT.

The chain couples TRBV28 to TRBJ1-2; a possible D gene is TRBD1 (6 bases). CDR1 and CDR2 (germline): MDHEN, SYDVKM. Trimming pared 5 bases from V and 3 bases from J, leaving 19 bases between. CDR3 length: 16 residues. CDR3 DNA: TGTGCCAGCAGTACTACGACAGGAGGACGCTACTATGGCTACACCTTC. Its protein is CASSTTTGGRYYGYTF.

The V call is TRBV18, the J call TRBJ2-6; D not certain. V dropped 1 base and J dropped 1 base, with 8 bases sitting between them. Germline CDR1 KGHSH, CDR2 LQKENI. The CDR3 has 16 residues. CDR3 sequence: CASSPLGFSGANVLTF. As DNA, the CDR3 is TGTGCCAGCTCACCACTGGGATTTTCTGGGGCCAACGTCCTGACTTTC.

The chain combines TRBV7-2 with TRBJ2-3, with 10 bases that match TRBD2. CDR3 length: 18 amino acids. From germline, CDR1 is SGHTA and CDR2 FQGNSA. Germline trimming cut 3 bases from V and 0 bases from J; bases unmatched to any gene: 9. CDR3 amino acids: CASSFQAGGLLSTDTQYF. The DNA of the CDR3 is TGTGCCAGCAGCTTCCAAGCGGGAGGGTTACTTAGCACAGATACGCAGTATTTT.

The chain uses TRBV7-6 and TRBJ1-5; D unresolved. The CDR3 has 19 amino acids. Trimming shortened V by 5 bases and J by 0 bases, and 23 bases separated the two germline ends. Per germline, CDR1 SGHVS and CDR2 FNYEAQ. The CDR3 loop reads CASSERGGSPAYSNQPQHF. The CDR3 nucleotides are TGTGCCAGCAGCGAAAGAGGCGGATCGCCTGCGTATAGCAATCAGCCCCAGCATTTT.